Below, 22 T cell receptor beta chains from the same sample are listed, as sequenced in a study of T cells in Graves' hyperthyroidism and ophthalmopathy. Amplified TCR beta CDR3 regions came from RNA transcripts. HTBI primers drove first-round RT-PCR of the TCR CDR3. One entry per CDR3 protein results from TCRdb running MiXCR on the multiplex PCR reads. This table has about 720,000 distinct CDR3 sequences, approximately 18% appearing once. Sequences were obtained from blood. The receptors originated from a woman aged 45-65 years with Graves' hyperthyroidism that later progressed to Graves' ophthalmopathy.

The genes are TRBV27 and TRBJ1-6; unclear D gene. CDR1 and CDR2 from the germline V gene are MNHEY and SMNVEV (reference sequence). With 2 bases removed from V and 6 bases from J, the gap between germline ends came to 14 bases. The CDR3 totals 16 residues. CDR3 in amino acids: CASSLESRAGNSPLHF. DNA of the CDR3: TGTGCCAGCAGTTTAGAGTCTCGGGCGGGTAATTCACCCCTCCACTTT.

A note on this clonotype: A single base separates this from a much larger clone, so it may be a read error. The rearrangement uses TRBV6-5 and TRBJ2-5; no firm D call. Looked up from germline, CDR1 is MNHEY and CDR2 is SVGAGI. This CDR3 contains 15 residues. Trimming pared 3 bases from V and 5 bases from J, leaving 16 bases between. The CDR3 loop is CASSYSDPTPETQYF. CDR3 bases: TGTGCCAGCAGTTATTCAGATCCGACCCCCGAGACCCAGTACTTC.

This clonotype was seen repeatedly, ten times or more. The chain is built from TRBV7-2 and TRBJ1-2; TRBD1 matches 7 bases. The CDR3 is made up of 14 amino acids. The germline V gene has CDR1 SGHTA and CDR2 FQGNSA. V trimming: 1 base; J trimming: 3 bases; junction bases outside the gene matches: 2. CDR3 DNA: TGTGCCAGCAGCTTAGGGGGGACAGACTATGGCTACACCTTC. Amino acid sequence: CASSLGGTDYGYTF.

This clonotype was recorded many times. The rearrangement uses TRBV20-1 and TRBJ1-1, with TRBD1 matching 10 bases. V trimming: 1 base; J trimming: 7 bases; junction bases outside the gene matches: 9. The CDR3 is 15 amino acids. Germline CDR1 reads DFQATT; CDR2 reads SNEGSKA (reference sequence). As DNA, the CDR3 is TGCAGTGCTAGAGGGCCTGGACAGGGGGAGGTTGAAGCTTTCTTT. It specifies CSARGPGQGEVEAFF.

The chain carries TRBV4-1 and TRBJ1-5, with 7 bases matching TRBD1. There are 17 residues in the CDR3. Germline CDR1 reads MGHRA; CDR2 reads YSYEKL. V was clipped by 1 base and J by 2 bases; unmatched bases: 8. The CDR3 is CASSQAQYQGGNQPQHF. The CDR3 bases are TGCGCCAGCAGCCAAGCGCAATATCAGGGGGGCAATCAGCCCCAGCATTTT.

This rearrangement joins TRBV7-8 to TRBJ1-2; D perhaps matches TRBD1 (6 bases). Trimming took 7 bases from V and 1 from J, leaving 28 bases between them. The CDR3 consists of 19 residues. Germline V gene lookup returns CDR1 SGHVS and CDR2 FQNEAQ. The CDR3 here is CASTSNNPRDISINYGYTF. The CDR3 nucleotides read TGTGCCAGCACCTCCAACAACCCCCGGGACATAAGTATTAACTATGGCTACACCTTC.

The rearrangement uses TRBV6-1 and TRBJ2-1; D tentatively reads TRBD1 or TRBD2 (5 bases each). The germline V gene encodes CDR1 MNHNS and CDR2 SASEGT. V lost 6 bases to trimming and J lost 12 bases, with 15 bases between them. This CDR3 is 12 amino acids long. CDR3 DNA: TGTGCCAGCAGCCTAGGAGAGGGGTCGCAGTTCTTC. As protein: CASSLGEGSQFF.

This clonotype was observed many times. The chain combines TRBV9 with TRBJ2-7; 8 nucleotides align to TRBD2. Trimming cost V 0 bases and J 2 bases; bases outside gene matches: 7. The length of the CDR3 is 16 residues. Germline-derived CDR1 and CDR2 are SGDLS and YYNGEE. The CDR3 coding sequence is TGTGCCAGCAGCGTAGGGGTAGGCGGGGGGCCCTACGAGCAGTACTTC. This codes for CASSVGVGGGPYEQYF.

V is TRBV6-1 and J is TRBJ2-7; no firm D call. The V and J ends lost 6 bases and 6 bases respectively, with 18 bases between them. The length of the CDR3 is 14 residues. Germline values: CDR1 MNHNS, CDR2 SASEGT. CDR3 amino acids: CASRHSLAAAEQYF. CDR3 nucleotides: TGTGCCAGCAGGCACAGTCTCGCGGCGGCCGAGCAGTACTTC.

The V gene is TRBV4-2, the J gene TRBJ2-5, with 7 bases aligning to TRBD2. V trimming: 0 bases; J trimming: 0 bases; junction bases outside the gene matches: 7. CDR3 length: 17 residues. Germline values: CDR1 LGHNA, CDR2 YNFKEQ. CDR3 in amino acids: CASSQDIGGSYQETQYF. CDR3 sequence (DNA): TGTGCCAGCAGCCAAGATATCGGGGGGTCGTACCAAGAGACCCAGTACTTC.

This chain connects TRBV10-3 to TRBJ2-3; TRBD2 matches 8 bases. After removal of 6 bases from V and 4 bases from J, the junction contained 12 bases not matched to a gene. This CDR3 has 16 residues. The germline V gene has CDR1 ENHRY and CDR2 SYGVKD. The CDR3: CAISRADLSGADTQYF. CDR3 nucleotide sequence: TGTGCCATCAGCCGCGCTGACCTTAGCGGGGCAGATACGCAGTATTTT.

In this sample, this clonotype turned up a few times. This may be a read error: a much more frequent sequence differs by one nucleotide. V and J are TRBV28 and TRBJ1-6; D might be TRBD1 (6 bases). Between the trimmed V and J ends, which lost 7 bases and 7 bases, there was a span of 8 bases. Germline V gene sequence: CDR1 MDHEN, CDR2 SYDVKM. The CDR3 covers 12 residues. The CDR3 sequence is CASNGQNSPLHF. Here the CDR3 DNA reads TGTGCCAGCAACGGACAGAATTCACCCCTCCACTTT.

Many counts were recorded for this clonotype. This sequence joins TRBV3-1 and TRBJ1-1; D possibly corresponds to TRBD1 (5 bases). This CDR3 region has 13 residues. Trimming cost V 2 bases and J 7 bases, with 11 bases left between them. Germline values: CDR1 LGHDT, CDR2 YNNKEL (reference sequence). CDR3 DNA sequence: TGTGCCAGCAGCCAAAGAGGGGAGAGTGAAGCTTTCTTT. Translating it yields CASSQRGESEAFF.

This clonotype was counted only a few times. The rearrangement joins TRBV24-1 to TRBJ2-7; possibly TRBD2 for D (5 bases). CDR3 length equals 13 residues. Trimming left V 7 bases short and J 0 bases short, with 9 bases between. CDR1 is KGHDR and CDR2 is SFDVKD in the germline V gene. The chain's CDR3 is CATSSGSSYEQYF. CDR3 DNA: TGTGCCACCAGCTCGGGGAGCTCCTACGAGCAGTACTTC.

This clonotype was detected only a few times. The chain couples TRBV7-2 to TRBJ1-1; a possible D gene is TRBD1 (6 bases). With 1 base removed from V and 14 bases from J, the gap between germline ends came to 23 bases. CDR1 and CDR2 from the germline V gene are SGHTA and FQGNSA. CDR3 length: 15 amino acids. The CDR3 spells CASSLDLGAGDLAFF. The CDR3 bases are TGTGCCAGCAGCTTAGATCTCGGGGCAGGGGATTTAGCCTTCTTT.

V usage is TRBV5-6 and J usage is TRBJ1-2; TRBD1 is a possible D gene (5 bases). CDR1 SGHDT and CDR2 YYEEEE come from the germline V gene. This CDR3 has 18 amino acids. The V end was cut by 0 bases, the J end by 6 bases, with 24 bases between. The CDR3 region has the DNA TGTGCCAGCAGCTTGGGGGCAAGGGGACTGCGCAGGAACCATGGCTACACCTTC. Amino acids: CASSLGARGLRRNHGYTF.

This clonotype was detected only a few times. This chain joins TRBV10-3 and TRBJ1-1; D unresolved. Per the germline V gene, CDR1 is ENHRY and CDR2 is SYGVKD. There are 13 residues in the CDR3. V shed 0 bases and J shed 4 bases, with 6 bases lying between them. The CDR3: CAISESRTTEAFF. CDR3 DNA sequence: TGTGCCATCAGTGAGTCCCGGACCACTGAAGCTTTCTTT.

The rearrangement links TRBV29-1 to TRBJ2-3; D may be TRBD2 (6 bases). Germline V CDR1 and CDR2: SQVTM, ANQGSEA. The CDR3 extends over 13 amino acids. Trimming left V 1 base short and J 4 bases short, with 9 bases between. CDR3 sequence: CSVEGGEADTQYF. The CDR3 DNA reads TGCAGCGTTGAAGGGGGGGAGGCAGATACGCAGTATTTT.

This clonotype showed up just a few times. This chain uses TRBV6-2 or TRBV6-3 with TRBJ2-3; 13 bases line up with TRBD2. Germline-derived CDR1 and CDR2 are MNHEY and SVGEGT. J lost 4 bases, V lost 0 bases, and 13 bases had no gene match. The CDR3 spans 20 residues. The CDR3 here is CASSYSKLPGTSGIPDTQYF. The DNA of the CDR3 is TGTGCCAGCAGTTACTCGAAGCTCCCCGGGACTAGCGGGATTCCAGATACGCAGTATTTT.

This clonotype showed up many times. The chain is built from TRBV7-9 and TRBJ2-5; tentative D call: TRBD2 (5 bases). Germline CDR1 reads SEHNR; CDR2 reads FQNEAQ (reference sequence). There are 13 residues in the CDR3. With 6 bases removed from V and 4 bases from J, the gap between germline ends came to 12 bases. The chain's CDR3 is CASRSSGRETQYF. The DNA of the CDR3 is TGTGCCAGCAGGTCGTCGGGGAGAGAGACCCAGTACTTC.

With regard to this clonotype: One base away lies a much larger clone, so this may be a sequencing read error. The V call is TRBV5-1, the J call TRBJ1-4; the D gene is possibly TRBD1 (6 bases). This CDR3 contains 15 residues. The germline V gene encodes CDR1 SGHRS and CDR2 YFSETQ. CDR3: CASSLDGTRHEELFF. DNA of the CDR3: TGCGCCAGCAGCTTGGATGGGACACGTCATGAAGAACTGTTTTTT.

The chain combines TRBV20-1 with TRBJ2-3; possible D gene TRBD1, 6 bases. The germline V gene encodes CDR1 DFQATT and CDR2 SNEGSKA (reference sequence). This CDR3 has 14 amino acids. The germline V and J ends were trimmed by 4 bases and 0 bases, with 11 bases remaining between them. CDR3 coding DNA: TGCAGTGCTATCGGGACAACTAGCACAGATACGCAGTATTTT. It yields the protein CSAIGTTSTDTQYF.